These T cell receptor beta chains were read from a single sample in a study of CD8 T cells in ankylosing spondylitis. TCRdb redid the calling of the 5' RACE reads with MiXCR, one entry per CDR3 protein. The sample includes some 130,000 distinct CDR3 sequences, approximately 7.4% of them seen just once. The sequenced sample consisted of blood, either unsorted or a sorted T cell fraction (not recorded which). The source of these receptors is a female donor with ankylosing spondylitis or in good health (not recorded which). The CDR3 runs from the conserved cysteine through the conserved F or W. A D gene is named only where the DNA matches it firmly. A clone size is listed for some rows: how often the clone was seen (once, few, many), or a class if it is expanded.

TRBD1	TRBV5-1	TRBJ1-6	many	CASSLAGQDSPLHF	TGCGCCAGCAGCTTGGCGGGACAGGACTCACCCCTCCACTTT
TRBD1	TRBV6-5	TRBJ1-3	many	CASSFRGGPGNTIYF	TGTGCCAGCAGTTTTAGAGGGGGCCCTGGAAACACCATATATTTT
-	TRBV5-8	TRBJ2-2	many	CASSLLRGGTGELFF	TGTGCCAGCAGCCTCCTGCGGGGAGGCACCGGGGAGCTGTTTTTT
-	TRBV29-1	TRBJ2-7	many	CSVESNNEQYF	TGCAGCGTTGAAAGTAATAACGAGCAGTACTTC
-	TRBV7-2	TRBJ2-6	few	CASSRYIPAGANVLTF	TGTGCCAGCAGCCGTTATATCCCGGCTGGGGCCAACGTCCTGACTTTC
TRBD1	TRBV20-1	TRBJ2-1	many	CSAPGQGSEQFF	TGCAGTGCTCCCGGACAGGGGAGTGAGCAGTTCTTC
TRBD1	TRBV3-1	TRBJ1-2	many	CASSKVSGGYNGYTF	TGTGCCAGCAGTAAAGTATCAGGGGGGTATAATGGCTACACCTTC
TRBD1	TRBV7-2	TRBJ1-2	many	CASTSPGTGYGYTF	TGTGCCAGCACTTCTCCAGGGACAGGATATGGCTACACCTTC
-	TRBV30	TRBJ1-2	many	CAWSAGGGNDGYTF	TGTGCCTGGAGTGCAGGCGGGGGCAATGATGGCTACACCTTC
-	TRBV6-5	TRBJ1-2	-	CASSYLGDYGYTF	TGTGCCAGCAGTTACCTCGGTGACTATGGCTACACCTTC
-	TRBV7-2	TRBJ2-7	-	CASSLEFGASYEQYF	TGTGCCAGCAGCTTAGAATTCGGGGCCTCCTACGAGCAGTACTTC
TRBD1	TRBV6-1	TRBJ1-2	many	CASSESGDRVYGYTF	TGTGCCAGCAGCGAGTCCGGCGACAGGGTATATGGCTACACCTTC
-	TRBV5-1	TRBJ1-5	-	CASSLAGASNQPQHF	TGCGCCAGCAGCTTGGCCGGGGCAAGCAATCAGCCCCAGCATTTT
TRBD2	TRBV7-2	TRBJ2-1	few	CASSLARPGLAGGDEQFF	TGTGCCAGCAGCTTAGCGCGTCCGGGACTAGCGGGGGGGGATGAGCAGTTCTTC
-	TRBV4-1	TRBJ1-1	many	CASIGRVRTEAFF	TGCGCCAGCATCGGCCGGGTGAGGACTGAAGCTTTCTTT
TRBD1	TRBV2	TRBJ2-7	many	CASKETGVGDEQYF	TGTGCCAGCAAAGAGACAGGGGTCGGGGACGAGCAGTACTTC
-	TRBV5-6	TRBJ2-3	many	CASSLVWGDVQYF	TGTGCCAGCAGCTTGGTATGGGGGGATGTGCAGTATTTT
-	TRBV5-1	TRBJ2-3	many	CASSTRPGGAVDTQYF	TGCGCCAGCAGCACCCGTCCGGGGGGCGCAGTAGATACGCAGTATTTT
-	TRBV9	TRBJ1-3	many	CASSVDGDVGNTIYF	TGTGCCAGCAGCGTAGATGGGGATGTTGGAAACACCATATATTTT
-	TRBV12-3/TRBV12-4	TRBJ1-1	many	CASSLRPNTEAFF	TGTGCCAGCAGTTTGCGACCGAACACTGAAGCTTTCTTT
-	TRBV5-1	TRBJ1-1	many	CASSLGQGEGAFF	TGCGCCAGCAGCCTGGGGCAGGGTGAGGGAGCTTTCTTT
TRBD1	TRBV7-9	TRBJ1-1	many	CASIHRGQDTEAFF	TGTGCCAGCATCCACAGGGGGCAGGACACTGAAGCTTTCTTT
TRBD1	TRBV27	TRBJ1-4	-	CASRLSGTGPLGNEKLFF	TGTGCCAGCAGGCTTTCCGGGACAGGGCCCTTGGGGAATGAAAAACTGTTTTTT
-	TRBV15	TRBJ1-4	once	CATSRDPGTGNEKLFF	TGTGCCACCAGCAGAGATCCCGGGACGGGGAATGAAAAACTGTTTTTT
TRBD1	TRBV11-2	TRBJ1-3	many	CASSSPRGQGGRNTIYF	TGTGCCAGCAGCTCTCCGAGGGGGCAGGGTGGTCGAAACACCATATATTTT
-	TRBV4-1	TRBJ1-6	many	CASSQVGRLDSPLHF	TGCGCCAGCAGCCAAGTGGGACGGTTAGATTCACCCCTCCACTTT
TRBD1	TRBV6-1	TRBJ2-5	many	CASSPDRGRETQYF	TGTGCCAGCAGTCCAGACAGGGGAAGGGAGACCCAGTACTTC
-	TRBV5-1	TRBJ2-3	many	CASTLLDSTDTQYF	TGCGCCAGCACCCTACTAGACTCCACAGATACGCAGTATTTT
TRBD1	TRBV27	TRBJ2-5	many	CASSATGKEETQYF	TGTGCCAGCAGTGCGACAGGGAAGGAGGAGACCCAGTACTTC
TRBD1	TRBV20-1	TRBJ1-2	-	CSASLRTGGYTF	TGCAGTGCTAGCCTCAGGACAGGTGGCTACACCTTC
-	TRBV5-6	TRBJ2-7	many	CASSLFGQSSYEQYF	TGTGCCAGCAGCTTATTCGGACAGAGCTCCTACGAGCAGTACTTC
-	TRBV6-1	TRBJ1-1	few	CASRLPQGTEAFF	TGTGCCAGCAGGTTGCCCCAGGGGACTGAAGCTTTCTTT
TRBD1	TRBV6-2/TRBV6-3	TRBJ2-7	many	CASSYHRDRAFSYEQYF	TGTGCCAGCAGTTACCACCGGGACAGGGCGTTCTCCTACGAGCAGTACTTC
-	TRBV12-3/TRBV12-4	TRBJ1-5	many	CASSSHDGYNQPQHF	TGTGCCAGCAGTTCCCACGACGGATACAATCAGCCCCAGCATTTT
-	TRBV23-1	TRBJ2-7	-	CASSQSPFTQGEQYF	TGCGCCAGCAGTCAATCCCCCTTCACGCAAGGCGAGCAGTACTTC
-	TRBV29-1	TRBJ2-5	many	CSVESGWETQYF	TGCAGCGTTGAATCTGGGTGGGAGACCCAGTACTTC
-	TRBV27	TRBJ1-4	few	CASSLYGTRNEKLFF	TGTGCCAGCAGTTTATACGGGACACGGAATGAAAAACTGTTTTTT
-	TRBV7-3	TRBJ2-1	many	CASSSRAAVGTYNEQFF	TGTGCCAGCAGCTCAAGAGCAGCCGTCGGGACCTACAATGAGCAGTTCTTC
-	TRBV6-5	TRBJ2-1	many	CASSYSRLTNEQFF	TGTGCCAGCAGTTACTCCCGGCTTACCAATGAGCAGTTCTTC
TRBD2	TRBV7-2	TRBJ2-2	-	CASSIRTSGGTGELFF	TGTGCCAGCAGCATTCGGACTAGCGGGGGCACCGGGGAGCTGTTTTTT
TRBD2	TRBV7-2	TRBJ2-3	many	CASSIRLAGGGDTQYF	TGTGCCAGCAGCATTCGTCTAGCGGGGGGCGGGGATACGCAGTATTTT
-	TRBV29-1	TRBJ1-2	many	CSVEGREGVYGYTF	TGCAGCGTTGAAGGTCGAGAGGGGGTTTATGGCTACACCTTC
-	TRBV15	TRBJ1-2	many	CATSRREQDYTF	TGTGCCACCAGCAGGAGAGAACAGGACTACACCTTC
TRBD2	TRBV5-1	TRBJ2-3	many	CASSFLAGGGDTQYF	TGCGCCAGCAGCTTCCTGGCGGGGGGTGGTGATACGCAGTATTTT
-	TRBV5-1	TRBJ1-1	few	CASSLEGRIMNTEAFF	TGCGCCAGCAGCTTGGAGGGCAGAATAATGAACACTGAAGCTTTCTTT
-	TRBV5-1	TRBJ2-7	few	CASSKGDQLLEQYF	TGCGCCAGCAGCAAGGGCGATCAGCTCCTCGAGCAGTACTTC
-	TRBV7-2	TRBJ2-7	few	CASSPDGSGIYEQYF	TGTGCCAGCAGCCCAGACGGGTCAGGGATCTACGAGCAGTACTTC
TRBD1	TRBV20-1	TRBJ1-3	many	CSANRDRGLSGNTIYF	TGCAGTGCCAATCGGGACAGGGGGCTATCGGGAAACACCATATATTTT